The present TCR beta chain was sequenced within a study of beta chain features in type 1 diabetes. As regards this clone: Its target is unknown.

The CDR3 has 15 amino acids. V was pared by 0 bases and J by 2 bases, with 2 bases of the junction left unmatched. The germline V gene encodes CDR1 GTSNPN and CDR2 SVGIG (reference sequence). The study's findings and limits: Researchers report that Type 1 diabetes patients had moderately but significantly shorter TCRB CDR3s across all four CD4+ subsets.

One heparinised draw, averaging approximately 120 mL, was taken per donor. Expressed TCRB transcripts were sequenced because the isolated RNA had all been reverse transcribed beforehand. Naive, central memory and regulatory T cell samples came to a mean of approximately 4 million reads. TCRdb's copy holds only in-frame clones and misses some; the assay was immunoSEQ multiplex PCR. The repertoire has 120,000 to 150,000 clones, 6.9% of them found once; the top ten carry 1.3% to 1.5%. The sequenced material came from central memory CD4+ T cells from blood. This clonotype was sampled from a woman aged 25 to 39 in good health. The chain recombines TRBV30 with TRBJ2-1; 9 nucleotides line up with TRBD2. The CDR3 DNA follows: TGTGCCTGGAGTGTACTAGCGGGCCCCTACAATGAGCAGTTCTTC. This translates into CAWSVLAGPYNEQFF.